This TCR beta chain is from a study of regulatory and conventional T cells in RAG deficiency. Produced via immunoSEQ multiplex PCR; TCRdb's table is partial and in-frame only. Of under 45,000 clones in the sample, 75% to 80% were seen once. This CDR3 has 11 amino acids. The V gene lost 8 bases and the J gene lost 9 bases, with 8 bases spanning the gap. Germline V CDR1 and CDR2: MDHEN, SYDVKM. This clone appeared a few times. Blood CD4+ CD25-low CD127-high conventional T cells supplied the genomic DNA template. These same records also appear under a second study, on regulatory T cells. From that report: Amplification used 52 TRBV primers and 13 TRBJ primers. In patients, unique TRB V-J pairs were restricted and V/J usage skewed, especially in Tregs.

Sequenced: CD4+ effector T cells sorted from blood. The chain employs TRBV28 and TRBJ1-6; no definite D call. This sequence originates from a human donor in good health. The CDR3, as DNA: TGTGCCAGCGGTCCAGGTTCACCCCTCCACTTT. Protein sequence: CASGPGSPLHF.